The next 15 T cell receptor beta chains were all read from a single sample in a study of vaccination effects on CD4 cells after COVID-19. Antigens for these TCRs are unknown. Antigen-specific CD4+ T cells were expanded (with viral peptide pools) by the ViraFEST assay ahead of sequencing. Cultured cells yielded isolated CD4+ T cells after less than 11 days. Vaccine administered to participants consisted of two doses of either BNT162b2 or mRNA-1273. TCRdb's table, derived via immunoSEQ multiplex PCR, lists solely in-frame clones and lacks some. The sample records under 80,000 clones, about 80% being singletons. This sample comprised CD4+ T cells from PBMCs cultured with HCoV-229E spike peptides, obtained after COVID-19 vaccination. The receptors come from a human donor who received a COVID-19 vaccine.

The chain has TRBV19 and TRBJ2-3; the match to TRBD1 covers 11 bases. Per germline, CDR1 LNHDA and CDR2 SQIVND (reference sequence). With V trimmed by 7 bases and J by 5 bases, 11 bases remained unmatched. This CDR3 region has 16 residues. The CDR3 coding sequence is TGTGCCAGTACCCTGGACAGGGGGCCTGTACTAGATACGCAGTATTTT. Amino acid sequence: CASTLDRGPVLDTQYF. The variable domain in full, completed from reference TRBV19 and TRBJ2-3, reads DGGITQSPKYLFRKEGQNVTLSCEQNLNHDAMYWYRQDPGQGLRLIYYSQIVNDFQKGDIAEGYSVSREKKESFPLTVTSAQKNPTAFYLCASTLDRGPVLDTQYFGPGTRLTVL.

V and J are TRBV14 and TRBJ2-5; 9 nucleotides match TRBD1. The germline V gene encodes CDR1 SGHDN and CDR2 FVKESK. Trimming at V came to 4 bases and at J to 3 bases, leaving 0 bases not matched to a gene. The CDR3 contains 13 residues. The CDR3 DNA reads as TGTGCCAGCAGCCGGGACAGGGAAGAGACCCAGTACTTC. Protein: CASSRDREETQYF.

This clone was detected once. This rearrangement joins TRBV6-6 to TRBJ2-5; TRBD2 agrees at 9 bases. The CDR3 consists of 14 residues. Germline trimming cut 2 bases from V and 5 bases from J; bases unmatched to any gene: 3. Germline V gene lookup returns CDR1 MNHNY and CDR2 SVGAGI (reference sequence). This CDR3 reads CASSYGGGAETQYF. CDR3 nucleotides: TGTGCCAGCAGTTACGGCGGGGGGGCTGAGACCCAGTACTTC.

The chain employs TRBV7-9 and TRBJ1-2; 7 positions agree with TRBD1. Germline CDR1 SEHNR, CDR2 FQNEAQ (reference sequence). The junction had 2 bases not matched to a gene; V was cut back by 3 bases and J by 1 base. The CDR3 has 14 amino acids. In nucleotides, the CDR3 is TGTGCCAGCAGCTTGGGGGACAGTAACTATGGCTACACCTTC. This encodes CASSLGDSNYGYTF.

DNA of the CDR3: TGTGCCAGCAGCTTGGGGGCGTCGGGAACTGAAGCTTTCTTT. It specifies CASSLGASGTEAFF. The chain has TRBV5-6 and TRBJ1-1, with D unresolved. The CDR3 loop spans 14 amino acids. With 0 bases removed from V and 5 bases from J, the gap between germline ends came to 11 bases. Germline values: CDR1 SGHDT, CDR2 YYEEEE.

The rearrangement links TRBV7-3 to TRBJ2-5; 9 nucleotides match TRBD2. The germline gives CDR1 SGHTA, CDR2 FQGTGA. The CDR3 has 15 residues. Losses at the gene ends were 1 base for V and 5 bases for J; bases not matched to a gene: 5. The CDR3 DNA sequence: TGTGCCAGCAGCTTAAGCGGGGGGGCCGGTGAGACCCAGTACTTC. Amino acid sequence: CASSLSGGAGETQYF.

This chain links TRBV20-1 with TRBJ2-5; D is uncertain. V shed 3 bases and J shed 5 bases, with 7 bases lying between them. CDR3 length equals 11 residues. CDR1 and CDR2 (germline): DFQATT, SNEGSKA (reference sequence). The CDR3 sequence: CSASRLETQYF. CDR3 DNA: TGCAGTGCTAGCCGGTTGGAGACCCAGTACTTC.

The chain employs TRBV6-5 and TRBJ1-2, with TRBD1 identical over 8 bases. V lost 1 base, J lost 8 bases, and 6 bases stayed unmatched. CDR3 length: 14 amino acids. Germline values: CDR1 MNHEY, CDR2 SVGAGI. CDR3 amino acids: CASSYLSGGRGYTF. CDR3 DNA: TGTGCCAGCAGTTACTTATCAGGGGGCAGGGGCTACACCTTC.

V and J are TRBV6-2 or TRBV6-3 and TRBJ2-3; the D is unclear. The CDR3 loop spans 13 amino acids. Trimming pared 6 bases from V and 2 bases from J, leaving 9 bases between. CDR1 and CDR2 from the germline V gene are MNHEY and SVGEGT. Here the CDR3 DNA reads TGTGCCAGCAGCCATCTCCCCACAGATACGCAGTATTTT. Protein: CASSHLPTDTQYF.

The V call is TRBV5-6, the J call TRBJ2-4; D might be TRBD1 (6 bases). CDR3 length equals 18 residues. Germline CDR1 reads SGHDT; CDR2 reads YYEEEE. The V end lost 3 bases, the J end lost 3 bases, and 22 bases lay between the germline ends. The CDR3 protein is CASSWLLGGDYGKNIQYF. The DNA for the CDR3 is TGTGCCAGCAGCTGGCTACTAGGGGGAGACTACGGCAAAAACATTCAGTACTTC.

The V gene is TRBV18, the J gene TRBJ1-2; D remains unclear. Trimming removed 0 bases at V and 2 bases at J, with 7 bases between. The CDR3 has 14 amino acids. Germline V gives CDR1 KGHSH, CDR2 LQKENI. The CDR3 loop is CASSPPGWNYGYTF. The CDR3 nucleotides are TGTGCCAGCTCACCACCAGGGTGGAACTATGGCTACACCTTC. The variable domain in full, with the rest retrieved from reference TRBV18 and TRBJ1-2, is NAGVMQNPRHLVRRRGQEARLRCSPMKGHSHVYWYRQLPEEGLKFMVYLQKENIIDESGMPKERFSAEFPKEGPSILRIQQVVRGDSAAYFCASSPPGWNYGYTFGSGTRLTVV.

CDR3 sequence (DNA): TGCAGTGTTGACGCGGGAGAGACGCAGTATTTT. As protein: CSVDAGETQYF. The chain recombines TRBV20-1 with TRBJ2-3, with TRBD2 matching 7 bases. V trimming: 7 bases; J trimming: 9 bases; junction bases outside the gene matches: 7. Germline V gene data show CDR1 as DFQATT and CDR2 as SNEGSKA (reference sequence). This CDR3 has 11 amino acids.

The chain links TRBV19 to TRBJ2-3; D unclear. Germline CDR1 LNHDA, CDR2 SQIVND (reference sequence). The V gene lost 7 bases and the J gene lost 5 bases, with 19 bases spanning the gap. The CDR3 contains 15 residues. For the CDR3, the DNA is TGTGCCAGTACCTCGACCGATGAGGATGGAGATACGCAGTATTTT. Translated, it gives CASTSTDEDGDTQYF. The full variable domain, with the rest looked up from reference TRBV19 and TRBJ2-3, is DGGITQSPKYLFRKEGQNVTLSCEQNLNHDAMYWYRQDPGQGLRLIYYSQIVNDFQKGDIAEGYSVSREKKESFPLTVTSAQKNPTAFYLCASTSTDEDGDTQYFGPGTRLTVL.

The chain is built from TRBV28 and TRBJ2-7; tentatively, D is TRBD1 (6 bases). The CDR3 runs 13 residues. CDR1 MDHEN and CDR2 SYDVKM come from the germline V gene. V was cut by 6 bases and J by 1 base, with 10 bases left in between. The CDR3 nucleotides read TGTGCCAGCAGAGACAGGCGTTCCTACGAGCAGTACGTC. Amino acid sequence: CASRDRRSYEQYV.

A remark on this clone: The sample has other DNA sequences that encode this CDR3 too. The rearrangement links TRBV29-1 to TRBJ1-1; TRBD1 matches at 9 bases. The CDR3 has 12 residues. The germline V gene has CDR1 SQVTM and CDR2 ANQGSEA. The trim removed 6 bases at V and 1 base at J, leaving 0 bases unmatched. CDR3 DNA sequence: TGCAGCGTGGACAGGGGGAACACTGAAGCTTTCTTT. This translates into CSVDRGNTEAFF.